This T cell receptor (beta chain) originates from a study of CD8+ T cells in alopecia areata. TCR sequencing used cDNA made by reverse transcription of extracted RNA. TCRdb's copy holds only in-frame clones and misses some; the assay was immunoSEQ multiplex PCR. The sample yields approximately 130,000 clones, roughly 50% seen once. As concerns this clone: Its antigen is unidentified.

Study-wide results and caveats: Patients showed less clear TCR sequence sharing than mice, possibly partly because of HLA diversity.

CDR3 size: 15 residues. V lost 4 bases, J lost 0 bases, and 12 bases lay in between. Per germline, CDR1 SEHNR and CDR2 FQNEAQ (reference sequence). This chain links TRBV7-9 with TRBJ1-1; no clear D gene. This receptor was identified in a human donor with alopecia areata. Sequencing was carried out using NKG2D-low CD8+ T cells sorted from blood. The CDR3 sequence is CASSSESIMNTEAFF. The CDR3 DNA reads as TGTGCCAGCAGCTCAGAGTCTATTATGAACACTGAAGCTTTCTTT. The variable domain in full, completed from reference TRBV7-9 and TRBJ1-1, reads DTGVSQNPRHKITKRGQNVTFRCDPISEHNRLYWYRQTLGQGPEFLTYFQNEAQLEKSRLLSDRFSAERPKGSFSTLEIQRTEQGDSAMYLCASSSESIMNTEAFFGQGTRLTVV.